Given below is one T cell receptor (beta chain) in context. The antigen remains undetermined. The protocol was immunoSEQ multiplex PCR, while the TCRdb copy is restricted to in-frame clones and leaves out a portion. Among approximately 5,000 clones, roughly four fifths were seen once, and the ten largest hold 10%. The germline V gene has CDR1 SGDLS and CDR2 YYNGEE. This CDR3 has 13 amino acids. V trimming: 2 bases; J trimming: 5 bases; junction bases outside the gene matches: 4. This sample was included in a study of immune cell composition in non-small cell lung cancer. Study at large: Histologic subtype was mainly adenocarcinoma or squamous cell carcinoma. General study points: Dominant in vivo tumour-associated clones were not shown to share tumour-reactive sequences. 75% of squamous and about 31% of adenocarcinoma cases had tumour-associated clones >0.5%. Squamous lung tumours showed higher top 10 clone scores and clonality than adenocarcinomas.

The V call is TRBV9, the J call TRBJ2-7, with 7 bases aligning to TRBD2. Material: lung tumor tissue. This TCR was recovered from a human donor with non-small cell lung cancer. The CDR3 DNA follows: TGTGCCAGCAGCGTGGGAGGGGAAGACGAGCAGTACTTC. Protein product: CASSVGGEDEQYF.